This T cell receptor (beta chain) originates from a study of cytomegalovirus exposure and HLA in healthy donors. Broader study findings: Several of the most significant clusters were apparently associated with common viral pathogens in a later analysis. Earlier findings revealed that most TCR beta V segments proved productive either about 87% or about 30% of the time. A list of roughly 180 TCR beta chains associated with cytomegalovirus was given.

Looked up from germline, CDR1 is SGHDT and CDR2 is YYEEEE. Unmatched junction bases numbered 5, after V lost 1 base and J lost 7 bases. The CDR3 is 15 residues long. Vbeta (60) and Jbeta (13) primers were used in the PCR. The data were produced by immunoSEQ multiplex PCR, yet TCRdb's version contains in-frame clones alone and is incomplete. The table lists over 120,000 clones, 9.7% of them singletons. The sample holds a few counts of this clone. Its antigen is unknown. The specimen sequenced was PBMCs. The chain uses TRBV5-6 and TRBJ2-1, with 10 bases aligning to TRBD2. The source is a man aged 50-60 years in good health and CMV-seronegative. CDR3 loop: CASSLNPSGSNEQFF. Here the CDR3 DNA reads TGTGCCAGCAGCTTGAATCCTAGCGGGAGTAATGAGCAGTTCTTC.